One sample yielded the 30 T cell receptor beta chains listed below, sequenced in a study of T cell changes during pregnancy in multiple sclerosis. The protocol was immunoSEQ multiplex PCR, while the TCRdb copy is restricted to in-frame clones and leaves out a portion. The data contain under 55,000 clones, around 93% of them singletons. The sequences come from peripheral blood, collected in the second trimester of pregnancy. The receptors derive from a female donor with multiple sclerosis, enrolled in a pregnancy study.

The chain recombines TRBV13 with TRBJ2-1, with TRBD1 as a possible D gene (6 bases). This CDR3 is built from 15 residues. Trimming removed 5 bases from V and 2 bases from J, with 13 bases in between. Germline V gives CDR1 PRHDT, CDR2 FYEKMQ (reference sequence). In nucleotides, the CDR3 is TGTGCCAGCAGCCACAGGGATATGGCCTACAATGAGCAGTTCTTC. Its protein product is CASSHRDMAYNEQFF.

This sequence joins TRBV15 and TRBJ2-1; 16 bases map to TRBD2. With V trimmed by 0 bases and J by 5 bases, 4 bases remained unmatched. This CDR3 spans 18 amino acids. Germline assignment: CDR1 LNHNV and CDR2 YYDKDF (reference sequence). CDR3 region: CATSRDYGTSGRDNEQFF. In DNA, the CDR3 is TGTGCCACCAGCAGAGATTACGGGACTAGCGGGAGGGACAATGAGCAGTTCTTC.

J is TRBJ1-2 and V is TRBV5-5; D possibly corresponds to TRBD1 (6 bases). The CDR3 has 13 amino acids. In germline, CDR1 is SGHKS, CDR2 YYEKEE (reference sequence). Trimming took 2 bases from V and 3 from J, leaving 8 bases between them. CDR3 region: CASSFRGYYGYTF. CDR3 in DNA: TGTGCCAGCAGCTTCAGGGGTTACTATGGCTACACCTTC.

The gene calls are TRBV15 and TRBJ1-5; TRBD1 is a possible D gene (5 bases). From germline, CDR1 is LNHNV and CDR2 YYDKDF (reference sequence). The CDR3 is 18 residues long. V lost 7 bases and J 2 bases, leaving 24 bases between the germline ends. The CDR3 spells CATNPGEGWGSGNQPQHF. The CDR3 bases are TGTGCCACCAACCCGGGGGAGGGATGGGGATCGGGCAATCAGCCCCAGCATTTT.

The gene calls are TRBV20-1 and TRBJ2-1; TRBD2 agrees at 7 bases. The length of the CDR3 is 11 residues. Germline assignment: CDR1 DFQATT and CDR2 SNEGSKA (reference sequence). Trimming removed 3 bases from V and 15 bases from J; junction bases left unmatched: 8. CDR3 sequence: CSASHLAGAFF. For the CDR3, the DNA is TGCAGTGCTAGTCATCTGGCGGGAGCGTTCTTC.

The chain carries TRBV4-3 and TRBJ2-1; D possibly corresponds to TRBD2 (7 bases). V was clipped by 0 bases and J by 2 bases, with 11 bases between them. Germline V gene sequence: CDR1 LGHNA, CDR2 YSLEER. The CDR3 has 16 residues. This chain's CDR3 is CASSQDGGRPYNEQFF. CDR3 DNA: TGCGCCAGCAGCCAAGACGGGGGGCGCCCCTACAATGAGCAGTTCTTC.

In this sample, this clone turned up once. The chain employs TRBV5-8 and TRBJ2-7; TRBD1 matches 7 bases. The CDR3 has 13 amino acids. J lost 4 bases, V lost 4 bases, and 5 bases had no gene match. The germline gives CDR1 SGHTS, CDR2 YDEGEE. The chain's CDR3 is CASSHGQVYEQYF. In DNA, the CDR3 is TGTGCCAGCAGCCATGGACAGGTGTACGAGCAGTACTTC.

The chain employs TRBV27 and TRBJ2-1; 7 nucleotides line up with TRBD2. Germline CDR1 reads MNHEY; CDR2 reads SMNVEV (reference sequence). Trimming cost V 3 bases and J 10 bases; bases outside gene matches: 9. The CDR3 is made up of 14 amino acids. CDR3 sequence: CASSLTAGAREQFF. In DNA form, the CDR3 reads TGTGCCAGCAGTTTGACCGCGGGAGCGAGGGAGCAGTTCTTC.

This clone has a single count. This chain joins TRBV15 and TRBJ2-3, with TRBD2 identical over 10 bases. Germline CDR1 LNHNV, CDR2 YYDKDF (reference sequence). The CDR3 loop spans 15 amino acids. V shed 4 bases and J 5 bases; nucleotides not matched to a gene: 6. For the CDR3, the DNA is TGTGCCACCAGCAAGAATAGCGGGAGGAGAGATACGCAGTATTTT. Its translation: CATSKNSGRRDTQYF.

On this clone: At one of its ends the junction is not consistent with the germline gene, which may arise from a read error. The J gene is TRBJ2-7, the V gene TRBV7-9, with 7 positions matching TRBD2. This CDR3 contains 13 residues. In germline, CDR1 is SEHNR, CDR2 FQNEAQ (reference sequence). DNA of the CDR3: TGTGCCAGCAGATTAGCGGGCGCATACGAGCAGTACTTC. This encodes CASRLAGAYEQYF.

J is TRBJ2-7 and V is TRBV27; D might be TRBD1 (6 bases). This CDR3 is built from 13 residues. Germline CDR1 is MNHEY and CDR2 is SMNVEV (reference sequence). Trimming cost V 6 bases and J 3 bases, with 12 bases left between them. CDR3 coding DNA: TGTGCCAGCAGACCGACAGGATTCTACGAGCAGTACTTC. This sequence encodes CASRPTGFYEQYF.

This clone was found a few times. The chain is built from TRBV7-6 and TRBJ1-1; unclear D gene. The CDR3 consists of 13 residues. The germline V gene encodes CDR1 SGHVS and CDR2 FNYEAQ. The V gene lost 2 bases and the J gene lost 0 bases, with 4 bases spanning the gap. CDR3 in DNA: TGTGCCAGCAGCTTATCTATGAACACTGAAGCTTTCTTT. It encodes CASSLSMNTEAFF.

Written as DNA, the CDR3 is TGTGCCAGCAGTGCTTCCAGGGGAGAGACCGGGGAGCTGTTTTTT. It specifies CASSASRGETGELFF. The V and J genes are TRBV6-1 and TRBJ2-2; a possible D gene is TRBD1 (6 bases). Germline CDR1 MNHNS, CDR2 SASEGT. The CDR3 sequence is 15 residues long. V gave up 4 bases and J gave up 5 bases, with 14 bases separating them.

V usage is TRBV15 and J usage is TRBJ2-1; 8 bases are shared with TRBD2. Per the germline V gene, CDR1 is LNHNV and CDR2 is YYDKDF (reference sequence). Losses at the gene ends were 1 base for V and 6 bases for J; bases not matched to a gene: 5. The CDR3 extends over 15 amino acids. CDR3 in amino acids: CATSRVRLAGNEQFF. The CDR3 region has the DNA TGTGCCACCAGCAGAGTTCGGCTAGCGGGCAATGAGCAGTTCTTC.

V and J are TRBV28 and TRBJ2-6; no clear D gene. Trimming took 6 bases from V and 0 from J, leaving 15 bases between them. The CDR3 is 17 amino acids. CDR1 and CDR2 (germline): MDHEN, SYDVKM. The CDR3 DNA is TGTGCCAGCAGCGCTTCGGGTTTGGGCTCTGGGGCCAACGTCCTGACTTTC. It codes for CASSASGLGSGANVLTF.

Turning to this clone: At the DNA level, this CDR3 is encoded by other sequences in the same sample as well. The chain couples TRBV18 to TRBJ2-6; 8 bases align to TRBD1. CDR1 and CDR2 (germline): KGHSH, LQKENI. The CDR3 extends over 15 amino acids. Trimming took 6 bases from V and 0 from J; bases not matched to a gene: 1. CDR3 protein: CASSDRASGANVLTF. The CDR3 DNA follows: TGTGCCAGCTCGGACAGGGCCTCTGGGGCCAACGTCCTGACTTTC.

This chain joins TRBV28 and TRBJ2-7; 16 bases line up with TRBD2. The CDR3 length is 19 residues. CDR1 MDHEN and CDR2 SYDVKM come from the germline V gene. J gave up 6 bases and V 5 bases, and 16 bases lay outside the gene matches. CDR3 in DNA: TGTGCCAGCAGTGACCCGGGACTAGCGGGAGGGCCTTTGGGCGGCGAGCAGTACTTC. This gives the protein CASSDPGLAGGPLGGEQYF.

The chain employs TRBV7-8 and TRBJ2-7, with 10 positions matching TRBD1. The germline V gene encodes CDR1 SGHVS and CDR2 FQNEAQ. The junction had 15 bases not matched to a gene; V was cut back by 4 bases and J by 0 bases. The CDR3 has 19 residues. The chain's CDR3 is CASSSLLPGQGFASYEQYF. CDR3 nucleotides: TGTGCCAGCAGCTCACTACTACCGGGACAGGGGTTCGCCTCCTACGAGCAGTACTTC.

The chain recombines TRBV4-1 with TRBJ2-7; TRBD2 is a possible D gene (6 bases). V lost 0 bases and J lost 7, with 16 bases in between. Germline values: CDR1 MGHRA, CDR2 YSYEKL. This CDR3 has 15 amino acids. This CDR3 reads CASSQEGTSRMEQYF. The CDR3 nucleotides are TGCGCCAGCAGCCAAGAAGGAACTAGCCGCATGGAGCAGTACTTC.

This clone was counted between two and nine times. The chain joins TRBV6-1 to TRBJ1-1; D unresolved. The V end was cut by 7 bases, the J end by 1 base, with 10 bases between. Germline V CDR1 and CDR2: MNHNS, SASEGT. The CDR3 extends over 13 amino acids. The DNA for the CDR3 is TGTGCCAGCACCTTAGGGAGGAACACTGAAGCTTTCTTT. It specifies CASTLGRNTEAFF.

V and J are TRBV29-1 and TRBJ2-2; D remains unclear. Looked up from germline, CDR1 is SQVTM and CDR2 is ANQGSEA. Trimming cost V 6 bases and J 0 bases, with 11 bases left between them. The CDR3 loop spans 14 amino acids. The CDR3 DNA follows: TGCAGCGTCCGGGTCGTCGCGAACACCGGGGAGCTGTTTTTT. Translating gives CSVRVVANTGELFF.

The CDR3 sequence: CASSLWALWSYEQYF. CDR3 nucleotides: TGTGCCAGCAGTTTATGGGCCCTCTGGTCCTACGAGCAGTACTTC. V is TRBV28 and J is TRBJ2-7; D remains unclear. The CDR3 contains 15 residues. Germline loops: CDR1 MDHEN, CDR2 SYDVKM. V was shortened by 0 bases and J by 1 base, with 10 bases between the two germline ends.

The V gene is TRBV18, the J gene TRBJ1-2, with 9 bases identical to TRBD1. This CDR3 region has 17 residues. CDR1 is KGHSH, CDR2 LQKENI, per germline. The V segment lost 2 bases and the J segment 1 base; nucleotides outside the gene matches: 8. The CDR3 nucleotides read TGTGCCAGCTCACCAGCCCTAACGGGACAGGGTAACTATGGCTACACCTTC. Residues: CASSPALTGQGNYGYTF.

CDR3 sequence: CASSSGNGVYNEQFF. In DNA, the CDR3 is TGTGCCAGCTCCAGCGGGAATGGGGTCTACAATGAGCAGTTCTTC. J is TRBJ2-1 and V is TRBV18; 7 nucleotides line up with TRBD2. Germline V gives CDR1 KGHSH, CDR2 LQKENI. The CDR3 spans 15 residues. With V trimmed by 6 bases and J by 3 bases, 8 bases remained unmatched.

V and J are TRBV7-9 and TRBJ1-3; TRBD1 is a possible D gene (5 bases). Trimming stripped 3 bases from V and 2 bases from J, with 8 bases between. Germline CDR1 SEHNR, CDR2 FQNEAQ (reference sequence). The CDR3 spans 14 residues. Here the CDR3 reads CASSFGQPGNTIYF. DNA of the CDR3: TGTGCCAGCAGCTTCGGACAACCTGGAAACACCATATATTTT.

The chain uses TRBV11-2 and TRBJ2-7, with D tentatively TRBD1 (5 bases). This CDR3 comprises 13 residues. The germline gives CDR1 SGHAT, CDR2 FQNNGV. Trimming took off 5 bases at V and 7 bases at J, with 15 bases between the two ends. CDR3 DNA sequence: TGTGCCAGCAGCCTCGGCGGTGGGGCGGAGCAGTACTTC. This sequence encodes CASSLGGGAEQYF.

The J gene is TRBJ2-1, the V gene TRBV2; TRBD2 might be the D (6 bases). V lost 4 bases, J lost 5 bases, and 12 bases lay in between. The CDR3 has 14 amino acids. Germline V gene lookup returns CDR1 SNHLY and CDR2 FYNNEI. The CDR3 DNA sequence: TGTGCCAGCAGTGGATCTAGACTAGACAATGAGCAGTTCTTC. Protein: CASSGSRLDNEQFF.

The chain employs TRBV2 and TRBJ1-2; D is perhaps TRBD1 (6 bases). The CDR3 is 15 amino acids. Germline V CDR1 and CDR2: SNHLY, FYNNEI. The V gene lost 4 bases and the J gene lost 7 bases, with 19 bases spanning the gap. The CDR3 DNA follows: TGTGCCAGCAGTGCCCCTCTTGACAGGACGAGTGGCTACACCTTC. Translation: CASSAPLDRTSGYTF.

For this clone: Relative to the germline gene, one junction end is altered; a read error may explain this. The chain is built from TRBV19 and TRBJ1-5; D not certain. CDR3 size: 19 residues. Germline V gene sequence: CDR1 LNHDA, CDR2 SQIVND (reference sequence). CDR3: CASSISPRGWSQPNPPQHF. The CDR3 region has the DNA TGTGCCAGTAGTATATCCCCTCGGGGTTGGAGTCAACCCAATCCGCCCCAGCATTTT.

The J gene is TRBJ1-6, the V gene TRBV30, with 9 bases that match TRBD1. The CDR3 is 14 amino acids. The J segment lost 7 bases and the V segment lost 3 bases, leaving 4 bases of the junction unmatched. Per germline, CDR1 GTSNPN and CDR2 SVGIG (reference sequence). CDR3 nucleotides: TGTGCCTGGAGCCGAGGACAGGGGAATTCACCCCTCCACTTT. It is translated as CAWSRGQGNSPLHF.